These 19 T cell receptor beta chains were sequenced from one sample in a study of beta chain features in type 1 diabetes. Expressed TCRB transcripts were sequenced after all isolated RNA was converted to cDNA. Measured with immunoSEQ multiplex PCR; TCRdb has only the in-frame clones, and not every one. The sample includes more than 300,000 clones, approximately 12% of them seen just once. Sequencing input: naive CD4+ T cells from blood. The source of these receptors is a man younger than 35 in good health.

The chain is built from TRBV28 and TRBJ2-7, with 7 bases aligning to TRBD2. CDR1 is MDHEN and CDR2 is SYDVKM in the germline V gene. CDR3 length: 15 amino acids. The junction had 10 bases not matched to a gene; V was cut back by 7 bases and J by 1 base. DNA of the CDR3: TGTGCCAGCACCAACAGCGGGGTCGTATCCTACGAGCAGTACTTC. Amino acids: CASTNSGVVSYEQYF.

V is TRBV30 and J is TRBJ2-7; 13 positions match TRBD2. This CDR3 is built from 14 residues. Germline V gene sequence: CDR1 GTSNPN, CDR2 SVGIG (reference sequence). With 3 bases clipped from V and 3 bases from J, the junction kept 2 bases outside the gene matches. CDR3 bases: TGTGCCTGGAGCACTAGCGGGAGGGGCTACGAGCAGTACTTC. Protein sequence: CAWSTSGRGYEQYF.

This clone was seen only a few times. The chain links TRBV11-2 to TRBJ2-2, with 9 bases matching TRBD2. With V trimmed by 5 bases and J by 3 bases, 10 bases remained unmatched. Per the germline V gene, CDR1 is SGHAT and CDR2 is FQNNGV. The CDR3 consists of 17 residues. CDR3 region: CASSNLAGYTDTGELFF. The CDR3 bases are TGTGCCAGCAGCAACCTAGCGGGATACACAGACACCGGGGAGCTGTTTTTT.

This clone was observed a few times. The genes are TRBV5-4 and TRBJ2-2, with 9 bases that match TRBD1. With 1 base clipped from V and 7 bases from J, the junction kept 2 bases outside the gene matches. Germline CDR1 is SGHNT and CDR2 is YYREEE (reference sequence). The CDR3 spans 14 residues. The CDR3 coding sequence is TGTGCCAGCAGCTTGACAGGGGGCGGCGGGGAGCTGTTTTTT. It is translated as CASSLTGGGGELFF.

This clone was seen a few times. V is TRBV11-1 and J is TRBJ2-1; 8 bases align to TRBD2. The CDR3 loop spans 13 amino acids. J gave up 10 bases and V 9 bases, and 11 bases lay outside the gene matches. Germline values: CDR1 SGHAT, CDR2 FQDESV (reference sequence). This CDR3 reads CASCLAGSREQFF. The CDR3 DNA is TGTGCCAGTTGTCTAGCGGGTTCGAGGGAGCAGTTCTTC.

There are many counts of this clone. The chain employs TRBV29-1 and TRBJ2-1, with TRBD2 matching 10 bases. The V and J ends lost 6 bases and 3 bases, in that order; junction bases with no gene match: 5. This CDR3 spans 14 amino acids. Germline CDR1 and CDR2: SQVTM and ANQGSEA. The CDR3 coding sequence is TGCAGCGTCGTAGGACTAGCGGACTACAATGAGCAGTTCTTC. Translating it yields CSVVGLADYNEQFF.

This clone was picked up a small number of times. V gene TRBV6-1 combines with J gene TRBJ2-7; possible D gene TRBD2, 6 bases. Germline V gene lookup returns CDR1 MNHNS and CDR2 SASEGT. V was clipped by 6 bases and J by 2 bases, with 11 bases between them. The CDR3 loop spans 13 amino acids. The CDR3 protein is CASRPDYTYEQYF. The CDR3 nucleotides read TGTGCCAGCAGACCGGACTATACCTACGAGCAGTACTTC.

This chain uses TRBV27 with TRBJ2-1, with D hard to call. Trimming shortened V by 6 bases and J by 3 bases, and 3 bases separated the two germline ends. Germline CDR1 reads MNHEY; CDR2 reads SMNVEV (reference sequence). This CDR3 is 11 amino acids long. CDR3 DNA sequence: TGTGCCAGCAGACTCTACAATGAGCAGTTCTTC. This gives the protein CASRLYNEQFF.

The chain combines TRBV18 with TRBJ2-5, with 9 bases matching TRBD1. Gene TRBJ2-7 matches the end of the DNA better, so the J call may be wrong. CDR3 size: 14 residues. Germline assignment: CDR1 KGHSH and CDR2 LQKENI. CDR3 nucleotides: TGTGCCAGCTCGCCCGAGACAGGGGGTGACGAGCAGTACTTC. Translating gives CASSPETGGDEQYF.

The chain links TRBV19 to TRBJ2-2; 7 bases fit TRBD2. J gave up 7 bases and V 5 bases, and 10 bases lay outside the gene matches. The V gene's germline CDR1 is LNHDA and CDR2 SQIVND (reference sequence). CDR3 length: 15 amino acids. This chain's CDR3 is CASSLGLVLSGELFF. The CDR3 DNA reads as TGTGCCAGTAGTCTCGGACTAGTCTTAAGCGGGGAGCTGTTTTTT.

This clone was observed a handful of times. The chain combines TRBV19 with TRBJ2-1; 13 bases agree with TRBD2. This CDR3 comprises 15 residues. The V segment lost 7 bases and the J segment 5 bases; nucleotides outside the gene matches: 5. Germline lookup yields CDR1 LNHDA and CDR2 SQIVND (reference sequence). The CDR3 DNA reads as TGTGCCAGTAATATCGGACTAGCGGGAGACAATGAGCAGTTCTTC. Its protein product is CASNIGLAGDNEQFF.

This chain links TRBV5-4 with TRBJ2-7, with 9 bases fitting TRBD2. This CDR3 has 15 residues. Germline V CDR1 and CDR2: SGHNT, YYREEE (reference sequence). J lost 4 bases, V lost 2 bases, and 7 bases had no gene match. CDR3 bases: TGTGCCAGCAGCTTATATACTAGCGGGTCTTACGAGCAGTACTTC. Protein: CASSLYTSGSYEQYF.

The chain links TRBV5-1 to TRBJ1-6; D is possibly TRBD1 (5 bases). Germline CDR1 and CDR2: SGHRS and YFSETQ. V lost 2 bases and J lost 8, with 11 bases in between. This CDR3 has 14 residues. CDR3 in DNA: TGCGCCAGCAGCTTTGACAGTCTGGATTCACCCCTCCACTTT. It translates to CASSFDSLDSPLHF.

This clone was recorded a few times. The chain recombines TRBV4-3 with TRBJ2-1; the match to TRBD1 covers 8 bases. The V gene's germline CDR1 is LGHNA and CDR2 YSLEER. The ends lost 2 bases at V and 9 bases at J; junction bases unmatched: 6. The CDR3 totals 14 residues. The CDR3 here is CASSQWTGSGEQFF. CDR3 bases: TGCGCCAGCAGCCAATGGACAGGGTCGGGTGAGCAGTTCTTC.

This chain joins TRBV10-3 and TRBJ2-7; the D gene is possibly TRBD2 (5 bases). The CDR3 is made up of 14 amino acids. Trimming shortened V by 6 bases and J by 5 bases, and 17 bases separated the two germline ends. Per germline, CDR1 ENHRY and CDR2 SYGVKD. The CDR3 DNA follows: TGTGCCATCAGCTCGAGGGCCTCTGAGAACGAGCAGTACTTC. Its protein product is CAISSRASENEQYF.

A few counts support this clone. V and J are TRBV29-1 and TRBJ1-4; D unresolved. This CDR3 contains 13 residues. Germline V gene sequence: CDR1 SQVTM, CDR2 ANQGSEA. Trimming cost V 4 bases and J 2 bases, with 8 bases left between them. CDR3 sequence: CSVAPGTNEKLFF. The CDR3 nucleotides read TGCAGCGTTGCCCCGGGGACTAATGAAAAACTGTTTTTT.

This clone occurred a few times. This chain links TRBV7-8 with TRBJ2-5; D unclear. This CDR3 contains 14 residues. The V end lost 5 bases, the J end lost 1 base, and 11 bases lay between the germline ends. Germline CDR1 and CDR2: SGHVS and FQNEAQ. CDR3 residues: CASSRAWFQETQYF. The CDR3, as DNA: TGTGCCAGCAGCCGCGCTTGGTTCCAAGAGACCCAGTACTTC.

The J gene is TRBJ2-2, the V gene TRBV7-2; the D gene is possibly TRBD1 (5 bases). Germline-derived CDR1 and CDR2 are SGHTA and FQGNSA. The CDR3 loop spans 15 amino acids. The V gene lost 0 bases and the J gene lost 6 bases, with 11 bases spanning the gap. CDR3 nucleotides: TGTGCCAGCAGCTTAGCGCTCCAGGGTCCCGGGGAGCTGTTTTTT. Encoded protein: CASSLALQGPGELFF.

The J gene is TRBJ2-1, the V gene TRBV19, with 11 bases fitting TRBD2. The CDR3 extends over 16 amino acids. Looked up from germline, CDR1 is LNHDA and CDR2 is SQIVND (reference sequence). V trimming: 4 bases; J trimming: 9 bases; junction bases outside the gene matches: 11. CDR3 loop: CASSTTLAGGIGEQFF. Written as DNA, the CDR3 is TGTGCCAGTAGTACGACCCTAGCGGGGGGAATTGGTGAGCAGTTCTTC.